The next 28 T cell receptor beta chains were all read from a single sample in a study of blood T cells in healthy people across ages. A second PCR of roughly 6 to 12 cycles used a sample-barcoded 5' primer and a J-beta primer mix. TCRdb itself ran the 5' RACE reads through MiXCR, one entry per CDR3 protein. Counted here are hundreds of thousands of distinct CDR3 sequences, about 30% occurring once; the ten biggest clones make up 15% to 18%. The specimen was blood. The receptors originated from a woman aged 80 or over in good health.

The V call is TRBV6-2 or TRBV6-3, the J call TRBJ2-1; D may be TRBD2 (6 bases). The J call may be mistaken, given a closer DNA end match to TRBJ2-7. Germline V CDR1 and CDR2: MNHEY, SVGEGT. CDR3 length: 16 residues. The CDR3 loop reads CASSYYSGLNYNEQYF. The CDR3 coding sequence is TGTGCCAGCAGTTATTATTCGGGACTTAACTACAATGAGCAGTACTTC.

This clonotype was seen repeatedly, ten times or more. A much larger clone sits a single nucleotide away, making a read error possible. The chain uses TRBV9 and TRBJ2-7, with 12 bases that match TRBD2. Germline V lookup: CDR1 SGDLS, CDR2 YYNGEE. This CDR3 is built from 15 residues. The trim removed 3 bases at V and 7 bases at J, leaving 8 bases unmatched. The chain's CDR3 is CASSELAGGNNEQYF. CDR3 sequence (DNA): TGTGCCAGCAGCGAACTAGCGGGGGGTAACAATGAGCAGTACTTC.

This clonotype occurred many times. The chain uses TRBV7-8 and TRBJ1-2; D uncertain. Germline V gene sequence: CDR1 SGHVS, CDR2 FQNEAQ. The CDR3 totals 15 residues. The germline V and J ends were trimmed by 0 bases and 5 bases, with 13 bases remaining between them. The CDR3 region is CASSLAPDLKYGYTF. For the CDR3, the DNA is TGTGCCAGCAGCTTAGCCCCCGACCTTAAGTATGGCTACACCTTC.

This chain uses TRBV28 with TRBJ1-1; D remains unclear. The V gene's germline CDR1 is MDHEN and CDR2 SYDVKM. V was shortened by 5 bases and J by 1 base, with 8 bases between the two germline ends. The CDR3 covers 13 residues. The CDR3 spells CASSQRANTEAFF. CDR3 in DNA: TGTGCCAGCAGTCAAAGGGCGAACACTGAAGCTTTCTTT.

The chain combines TRBV20-1 with TRBJ2-1; 13 bases fit TRBD2. TRBJ2-7 explains the end of the DNA better; the J call may be wrong. Germline CDR1 DFQATT, CDR2 SNEGSKA (reference sequence). The CDR3 extends over 18 amino acids. The CDR3 sequence is CSARGWGLAGSSYNEQYF. The CDR3 DNA reads as TGCAGTGCTAGAGGGTGGGGACTAGCGGGGAGCTCCTACAATGAGCAGTACTTC.

As to this clonotype: Since a much larger clone is just one base distant, this may be a read error. The chain couples TRBV27 to TRBJ2-1; 10 bases fit TRBD2. Germline V gives CDR1 MNHEY, CDR2 SMNVEV (reference sequence). V gave up 4 bases and J gave up 13 bases; unmatched junction bases: 16. The CDR3 length is 16 residues. The CDR3 DNA reads as TGTGCCAGCAGTTCAGGGCTAGCGGGGGTGAAAGAGACCCAGTTCTTC. Encoded protein: CASSSGLAGVKETQFF.

This clonotype was recorded only once. The chain employs TRBV20-1 and TRBJ2-6; no reliable D call. Trimming pared 6 bases from V and 0 bases from J, leaving 15 bases between. Germline-derived CDR1 and CDR2 are DFQATT and SNEGSKA (reference sequence). The CDR3 sequence is 16 residues long. This CDR3 reads CSATLTRISGANVLTF. CDR3 in DNA: TGCAGTGCAACTCTTACAAGGATCTCTGGGGCCAACGTCCTGACTTTC.

The DNA of the CDR3 is TGTGCCAGCAGTCAACAGGGGGCCATTCCTACCAATGAGCAGTTCTTC. Protein: CASSQQGAIPTNEQFF. This rearrangement joins TRBV12-3 or TRBV12-4 to TRBJ2-1, with 9 bases lining up with TRBD1. V was pared by 5 bases and J by 6 bases, with 11 bases of the junction left unmatched. This CDR3 region has 16 residues.

The sample holds one count of this clonotype. At one of its ends the junction is not consistent with the germline gene, which may arise from a read error. This CDR3 is CGVDNQGEETQYF. As DNA, the CDR3 is TGCGGCGTGGATAACCAGGGCGAAGAGACCCAGTACTTC. V is TRBV29-1 and J is TRBJ2-5; tentative D call: TRBD1 (5 bases). Germline V gives CDR1 SQVTM, CDR2 ANQGSEA. The CDR3 totals 13 residues.

Ten or more counts support this clonotype. This rearrangement joins TRBV4-3 to TRBJ2-4; 8 positions agree with TRBD2. This CDR3 is built from 18 residues. Trimming cost V 0 bases and J 7 bases; bases outside gene matches: 14. Germline lookup yields CDR1 LGHNA and CDR2 YSLEER. DNA of the CDR3: TGCGCCAGCAGCCAAGATCTTGGAACGGGGGGGCGATGGAACATTCAGTACTTC. This encodes CASSQDLGTGGRWNIQYF.

The V and J genes are TRBV20-1 and TRBJ1-1, with 9 bases matching TRBD1. Germline lookup yields CDR1 DFQATT and CDR2 SNEGSKA (reference sequence). The CDR3 totals 15 residues. V was clipped by 0 bases and J by 2 bases; unmatched bases: 4. The CDR3 loop reads CSARDRTGANTEAFF. The CDR3 nucleotides are TGCAGTGCTAGAGATAGGACAGGGGCCAACACTGAAGCTTTCTTT.

This clonotype came up many times. The rearrangement links TRBV2 to TRBJ2-1, with D unclear. This CDR3 spans 13 amino acids. Germline-derived CDR1 and CDR2 are SNHLY and FYNNEI. The ends were cut back, 8 bases at V and 1 base at J, with 9 bases in the middle. CDR3 DNA sequence: TGTGCCAGCGGGATCTTGTCCTACAATGAGCAGTTCTTC. Its protein product is CASGILSYNEQFF.

In the case of this clonotype: This may be a read error: a much more frequent sequence differs by one nucleotide. J is TRBJ2-5 and V is TRBV28, with 12 bases identical to TRBD2. Germline CDR1 MDHEN, CDR2 SYDVKM. CDR3 length equals 15 residues. Trimming removed 7 bases from V and 11 bases from J; junction bases left unmatched: 14. The CDR3 spells CASTLTSGGYNEQYF. The CDR3, as DNA: TGTGCCAGCACCCTGACTAGCGGGGGTTACAATGAGCAGTACTTC.

This clonotype came up a few times. One base away lies a much larger clone, so this may be a sequencing read error. V usage is TRBV20-1 and J usage is TRBJ2-1; D remains unclear. Germline values: CDR1 DFQATT, CDR2 SNEGSKA (reference sequence). The CDR3 loop spans 11 amino acids. Here the CDR3 DNA reads TGCAGGGCTAGAGATCGCGATGAGCAGTTCTTC. It is translated as CRARDRDEQFF.

This clonotype appeared a single time. V and J are TRBV5-1 and TRBJ1-1; perhaps TRBD1 as D (5 bases). CDR1 is SGHRS and CDR2 is YFSETQ in the germline V gene. V lost 4 bases, J lost 5 bases, and 21 bases lay in between. The CDR3 runs to 16 residues. The chain's CDR3 is CASSIGRGAVGTEAFF. The CDR3 DNA reads TGCGCCAGCAGCATCGGACGAGGGGCAGTAGGTACTGAAGCTTTCTTT.

This clonotype appeared many times. The rearrangement links TRBV2 to TRBJ1-2, with D unclear. Looked up from germline, CDR1 is SNHLY and CDR2 is FYNNEI. Trimming took 1 base from V and 8 from J, leaving 8 bases between them. This CDR3 comprises 12 residues. CDR3 loop: CASSEVPLGYTF. CDR3 coding DNA: TGTGCCAGCAGTGAAGTTCCGTTGGGCTACACCTTC.

The chain carries TRBV21-1 and TRBJ2-4; no DNA check was done on the table's D call, TRBD2. The DNA end is a closer match to TRBJ2-7, so the J assignment may be wrong. TRBV21-1 has pseudogene status. This CDR3 has 16 amino acids. In DNA form, the CDR3 reads TGTGCCCCAGCAAAACATCCTAGCGGGGGGGAGTACGAGCAGTACTTC. It yields the protein CAPAKHPSGGEYEQYF.

In regard to this clonotype: A much larger clone is a single base away; this may be a read error. The gene calls are TRBV25-1 and TRBJ2-7; 8 bases are a match to TRBD2. Germline V CDR1 and CDR2: MGHDK, SYGVNS. This CDR3 region has 17 residues. After removal of 2 bases from V and 7 bases from J, the junction contained 16 bases not matched to a gene. The CDR3 DNA reads as TGTGCCAGCAGTGAAGGGTCCGGGGGGGCCTTGGGATCTGAGCAGTACTTC. Its protein product is CASSEGSGGALGSEQYF.

This clonotype was picked up many times. The J gene is TRBJ2-7, the V gene TRBV7-2; D gene unclear. CDR1 is SGHTA and CDR2 is FQGNSA in the germline V gene. This CDR3 is 11 amino acids long. Trimming took 5 bases from V and 6 from J, leaving 8 bases between them. The CDR3 DNA reads as TGTGCCAGCAGCCTACAGTCCGAGCAGTACTTC. Its protein product is CASSLQSEQYF.

The chain employs TRBV20-1 and TRBJ2-7; 7 bases agree with TRBD1. The J segment lost 0 bases and the V segment lost 6 bases, leaving 11 bases of the junction unmatched. The CDR3 is made up of 15 amino acids. CDR1 DFQATT and CDR2 SNEGSKA come from the germline V gene (reference sequence). CDR3 amino acids: CSADLGQTSSYEQYF. The CDR3 DNA reads as TGCAGTGCCGATCTGGGACAGACAAGCTCCTACGAGCAGTACTTC.

The chain is built from TRBV10-3 and TRBJ1-4; possibly TRBD1 for D (5 bases). Between the trimmed V and J ends, which lost 0 bases and 1 base, there was a span of 21 bases. This CDR3 comprises 20 residues. Germline V lookup: CDR1 ENHRY, CDR2 SYGVKD. The CDR3 loop reads CAISESLRAGSGLTNEKLFF. Here the CDR3 DNA reads TGTGCCATCAGTGAGTCGCTCCGTGCTGGTTCAGGGTTAACTAATGAAAAACTGTTTTTT.

In the case of this clonotype: One base away lies a much larger clone, so this may be a sequencing read error. The genes are TRBV11-2 and TRBJ2-1, with 9 bases lining up with TRBD2. The CDR3 runs to 15 residues. Looked up from germline, CDR1 is SGHAT and CDR2 is FQNNGV. J lost 10 bases, V lost 10 bases, and 17 bases had no gene match. This CDR3 is CANRPQAGGPGEQFF. DNA of the CDR3: TGTGCCAACAGGCCACAGGCGGGGGGGCCGGGGGAGCAGTTCTTC.

The table lists this clonotype with many counts. The CDR3 sequence is CAIQAPPGGTGELFF. The DNA for the CDR3 is TGTGCCATTCAGGCCCCTCCAGGGGGCACCGGGGAGCTGTTTTTT. The chain has TRBV6-1 and TRBJ2-2; 7 nucleotides agree with TRBD1. With 10 bases clipped from V and 4 bases from J, the junction kept 12 bases outside the gene matches. The V gene's germline CDR1 is MNHNS and CDR2 SASEGT. CDR3 size: 15 residues.

This clonotype was detected ten times or more. The chain recombines TRBV5-5 with TRBJ2-5; D remains ambiguous. CDR3 length equals 14 residues. Germline lookup yields CDR1 SGHKS and CDR2 YYEKEE (reference sequence). The ends were cut back, 2 bases at V and 2 bases at J, with 10 bases in the middle. CDR3 protein: CASSLRNGQETQYF. The CDR3 DNA is TGTGCCAGCAGCTTACGTAACGGACAAGAGACCCAGTACTTC.

The chain joins TRBV5-1 to TRBJ1-1; weak D call: TRBD1 (6 bases). Germline V gives CDR1 SGHRS, CDR2 YFSETQ. The CDR3 has 13 residues. Between the trimmed V and J ends, which lost 4 bases and 4 bases, there was a span of 11 bases. The CDR3 DNA sequence: TGCGCCAGCAGCCCTACAGGGCCCACTGAAGCTTTCTTT. Its translation is CASSPTGPTEAFF.

This clonotype came up many times. The chain employs TRBV30 and TRBJ2-1, with D possibly matching TRBD2 (5 bases). CDR3 length: 15 amino acids. Trimming took 3 bases from V and 4 from J, leaving 16 bases between them. Germline lookup yields CDR1 GTSNPN and CDR2 SVGIG (reference sequence). CDR3 nucleotide sequence: TGTGCCTGGAGCGGAGGAGATAAGGGTTACAATGAGCAGTTCTTC. Translation: CAWSGGDKGYNEQFF.

This clonotype has just a few counts. One junction end disagrees with the germline gene, perhaps due to a read error. The V and J genes are TRBV7-3 and TRBJ1-1; the D gene is possibly TRBD1 (6 bases). Germline V gives CDR1 SGHTA, CDR2 FQGTGA. The CDR3 totals 14 residues. This CDR3 reads CVSSLIGGNTEAFF. The CDR3 DNA follows: TGTGTCAGCAGCTTAATAGGGGGGAACACTGAAGCTTTCTTT. The complete variable domain, with remaining parts taken from reference TRBV7-3 and TRBJ1-1, reads GAGVSQTPSNKVTEKGKYVELRCDPISGHTALYWYRQSLGQGPEFLIYFQGTGAADDSGLPNDRFFAVRPEGSVSTLKIQRTERGDSAVYLCVSSLIGGNTEAFFGQGTRLTVV.

In DNA, the CDR3 is TGTGCCAGCAGTTCCTCCGGAATCTCCTACGAGCAGTACTTC. The encoded protein is CASSSSGISYEQYF. The rearrangement links TRBV5-5 to TRBJ2-7; D call uncertain. CDR1 and CDR2 (germline): SGHKS, YYEKEE (reference sequence). With 5 bases removed from V and 0 bases from J, the gap between germline ends came to 12 bases. The CDR3 runs to 14 residues.